A single TCR beta chain is shown here with its context. What it recognizes is unknown. One entry per CDR3 protein results from TCRdb running MiXCR on the RT-PCR reads. Among about 190,000 distinct CDR3 sequences listed, 14% were seen once. The data belong to a study of response to subunit inactivated influenza vaccine. The CDR3 spans 21 residues. The germline CDR1 and CDR2 sequences are SGHAT and FQDESV (reference sequence). V was cut by 3 bases and J by 0 bases, with 28 bases left in between. Points from the study as a whole: Researchers suggested that each seasonal influenza vaccination recruits few new T cells.

The TCR sequence derives from a man between 45 and 60 years old who received an inactivated influenza vaccine. This specimen was CD8+ T cells sorted from PBMCs, taken around 5 days after vaccination. The chain has TRBV11-1 and TRBJ2-3, with D perhaps TRBD2 (6 bases). CDR3 sequence (DNA): TGTGCCAGCAGCTTGGGGCCCGGGACTCCAAATACCCGTCCTAGCACAGATACGCAGTATTTT. Translation: CASSLGPGTPNTRPSTDTQYF.